The entry that follows covers one TCR beta chain sequence. Its antigen is still unknown. No much larger clonotype is one base removed from it; base qualities were not supplied. This sample is part of a study of PD-1 blockade in mismatch repair-deficient tumors (dated by TCRdb to between 2016 and 2019). Background on the whole study: The trial enrolled 86 consecutive patients with about twelve mismatch repair-deficient cancer types between 2013 and late 2016, all previously treated and progressing. Deep sequencing of TCR CDR3 regions was used to track tumor-associated T cell clones in peripheral blood of patients responding to PD-1 blockade.

General study outcomes and caveats: Tumor-resident clones, often undetectable in blood before treatment, expanded rapidly after pembrolizumab and then contracted, generally before radiologic responses.

Libraries were made using the immunoSEQ multiplex PCR assay. Held by TCRdb, this immuneACCESS table contains in-frame sequences only and omits some clones. Under half of the omission traces to an unresolved V gene where checked; the cause of the rest is unknown. The sample table contains approximately 38,000 clones; only one count was recorded for 70% to 90% of them. Approximately 3.6% of the sample belongs to the ten largest clones. For each enrolled patient, mismatch repair deficiency was established using either polymerase chain reaction or immunohistochemistry. TCR sequencing was carried out for three patients who responded to pembrolizumab therapy. The phase II trial prospectively evaluated PD-1 blockade with pembrolizumab in advanced mismatch repair-deficient cancers, independent of tissue of origin. Peripheral blood T cell samples were gathered serially, both before PD-1 blockade started and at multiple time points afterward. Blood sampling time points were reported as weeks after the first dose of pembrolizumab.

The CDR3, cysteine through phenylalanine, is 14 amino acids long. The kept DNA is CDR3 alone, 42 bases in frame from the first base. CDR1 LNHDA and CDR2 SQIVND were looked up in the germline V gene (reference sequence). Ends trimmed: V by 9 bases, J by 3 bases; bases unmatched to a gene: 7. This TCR was sampled from an adult with mismatch repair-deficient cancer. Recombination connected TRBV19 to TRBJ2-1; 8 bases in the middle match TRBD2. The specimen was peripheral blood, collected 76 weeks after starting pembrolizumab. The CDR3 region: CASPRTSGYNEQFF. Here is the DNA: TGTGCCAGCCCAAGAACTAGCGGCTACAATGAGCAGTTCTTC. With the portions outside the CDR3 filled from the reference TRBV19 and TRBJ2-1 genes, the complete variable region becomes DGGITQSPKYLFRKEGQNVTLSCEQNLNHDAMYWYRQDPGQGLRLIYYSQIVNDFQKGDIAEGYSVSREKKESFPLTVTSAQKNPTAFYLCASPRTSGYNEQFFGPGTRLTVL.